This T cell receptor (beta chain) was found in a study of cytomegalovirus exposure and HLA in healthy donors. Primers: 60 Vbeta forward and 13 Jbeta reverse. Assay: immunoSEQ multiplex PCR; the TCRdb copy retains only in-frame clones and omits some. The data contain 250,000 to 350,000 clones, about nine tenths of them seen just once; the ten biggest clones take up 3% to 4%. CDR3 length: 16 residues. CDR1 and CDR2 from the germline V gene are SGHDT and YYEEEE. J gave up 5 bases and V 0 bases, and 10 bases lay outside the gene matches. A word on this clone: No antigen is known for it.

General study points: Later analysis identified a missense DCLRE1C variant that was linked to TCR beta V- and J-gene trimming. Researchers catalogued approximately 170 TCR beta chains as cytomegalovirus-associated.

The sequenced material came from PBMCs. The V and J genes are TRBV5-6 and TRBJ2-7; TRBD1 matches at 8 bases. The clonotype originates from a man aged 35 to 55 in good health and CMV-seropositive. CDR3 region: CASSLAPDRDANEQYF. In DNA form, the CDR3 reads TGTGCCAGCAGCTTGGCTCCGGACAGGGACGCTAACGAGCAGTACTTC.